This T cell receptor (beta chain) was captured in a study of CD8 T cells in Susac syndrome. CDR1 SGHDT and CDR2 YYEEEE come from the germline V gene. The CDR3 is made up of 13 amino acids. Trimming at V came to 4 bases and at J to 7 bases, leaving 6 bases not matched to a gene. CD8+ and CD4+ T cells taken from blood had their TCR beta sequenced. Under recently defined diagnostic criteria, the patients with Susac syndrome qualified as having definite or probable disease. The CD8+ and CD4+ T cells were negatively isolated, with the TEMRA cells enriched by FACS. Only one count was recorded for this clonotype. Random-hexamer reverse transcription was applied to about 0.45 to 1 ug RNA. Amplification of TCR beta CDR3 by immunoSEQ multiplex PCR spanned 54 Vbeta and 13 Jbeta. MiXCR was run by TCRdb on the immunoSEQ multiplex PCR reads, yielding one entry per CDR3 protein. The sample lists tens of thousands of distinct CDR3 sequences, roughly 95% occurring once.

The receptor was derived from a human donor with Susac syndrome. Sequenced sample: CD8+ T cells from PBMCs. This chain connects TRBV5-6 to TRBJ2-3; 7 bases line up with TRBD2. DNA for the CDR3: TGTGCCAGCAGCGACGGGACTACTTATACGCAGTATTTT. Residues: CASSDGTTYTQYF.